Listed below are T cell receptor beta chains from one sample, sequenced in a study of beta chain features in type 1 diabetes. The table came from immunoSEQ multiplex PCR; TCRdb's copy has only in-frame clones and leaves some out. The data hold hundreds of thousands of clones, with around 15% observed a single time. Sequenced: naive CD4+ T cells from blood. Source of these receptors: a man aged 18 to 29 with type 1 diabetes. The CDR3 runs from the conserved cysteine through the conserved F or W. D genes are given only for firm matches. Clone size is given for some rows only: seen once, a few or many times, or a class if the clone is expanded.

>TRBJ2-3|TRBV4-1|NA|NA
CASSQENYLGGTDTQYF
TGCGCCAGCAGCCAGGAAAACTACCTTGGTGGGACAGATACGCAGTATTTT
>TRBJ2-1|TRBV18|TRBD1|few
CASSSAGTGSSDEQFF
TGTGCCAGCTCATCAGCCGGGACAGGAAGCAGCGATGAGCAGTTCTTC
>TRBJ2-1|TRBV16|NA|few
CASSQSGNSYNEQFF
TGTGCCAGCAGCCAGTCGGGTAACTCCTACAATGAGCAGTTCTTC
>TRBJ1-2|TRBV6-6|TRBD1|NA
CASSYSGQGVNGYTF
TGTGCCAGCAGTTACTCGGGACAGGGAGTAAACGGCTACACCTTC
>TRBJ2-3|TRBV27|TRBD2|NA
CASSTRTSGRVDTQYF
TGTGCCAGCAGTACCCGGACTAGCGGGAGGGTAGATACGCAGTATTTT
>TRBJ1-2|TRBV7-9|TRBD1|NA
CASSSGTGYRGYTF
TGTGCCAGCAGTTCCGGGACAGGTTATCGTGGCTACACCTTC
>TRBJ2-3|TRBV7-2|NA|few
CASSSTVYTQYF
TGTGCCAGCAGTTCAACTGTTTATACGCAGTATTTT
>TRBJ1-5|TRBV7-8|NA|few
CASSAYSSNQPQHF
TGTGCCAGCAGCGCATACAGTAGCAATCAGCCCCAGCATTTT
>TRBJ2-2|TRBV19|NA|NA
CASTDLQDANTGELFF
TGTGCCAGCACAGATTTACAGGATGCGAACACCGGGGAGCTGTTTTTT
>TRBJ2-7|TRBV7-8|NA|NA
CASSFARYEQYF
TGTGCCAGCAGCTTCGCTAGATACGAGCAGTACTTC
>TRBJ2-7|TRBV5-1|TRBD1|NA
CASSFTGTGFEQYF
TGCGCCAGCAGCTTCACGGGGACAGGGTTCGAGCAGTACTTC
>TRBJ1-2|TRBV7-2|TRBD1|NA
CASSPGTGDYGYTF
TGTGCCAGCAGCCCCGGGACAGGGGACTATGGCTACACCTTC
>TRBJ1-5|TRBV2|TRBD1|few
CASSGDREDLISQHF
TGTGCCAGCAGTGGGGACAGGGAGGATTTGATATCCCAGCATTTT
>TRBJ2-1|TRBV27|NA|few
CASSIFPGADVQFF
TGTGCCAGCAGTATTTTTCCAGGGGCAGACGTGCAGTTCTTC
>TRBJ2-7|TRBV30|TRBD2|NA
CAWTALRTSGRLSSYEQYF
TGTGCCTGGACCGCTTTACGGACTAGCGGGAGATTATCTTCCTACGAGCAGTACTTC
>TRBJ2-7|TRBV6-6|NA|NA
CASSYSREYEQYF
TGTGCCAGCAGTTACTCGAGAGAGTACGAGCAGTACTTC
>TRBJ2-4|TRBV6-5|NA|few
CASSYSAGFAKNIQYF
TGTGCCAGCAGTTACTCGGCCGGTTTCGCCAAAAACATTCAGTACTTC
>TRBJ2-7|TRBV10-3|NA|NA
CAIAGQSSYEQYF
TGTGCCATCGCGGGTCAAAGCTCCTACGAGCAGTACTTC
>TRBJ1-2|TRBV6-5|NA|NA
CASSSPGWRGYTF
TGTGCCAGCAGTTCACCAGGGTGGCGAGGCTACACCTTC
>TRBJ1-4|TRBV29-1|TRBD1|few
CSVFGQGGGDEKLFF
TGCAGCGTTTTTGGACAGGGGGGAGGGGATGAAAAACTGTTTTTT
>TRBJ2-7|TRBV6-5|TRBD2|once
CASLPIGGSRSEQYF
TGTGCCAGCCTCCCCATCGGGGGGTCCCGGTCCGAGCAGTACTTC
>TRBJ2-7|TRBV7-9|TRBD1|NA
CASSPLGTGFYEQYF
TGTGCCAGCAGCCCTCTGGGGACAGGATTCTACGAGCAGTACTTC
>TRBJ1-5|TRBV19|NA|NA
CASSVSGGSNQPQHF
TGTGCCAGTAGCGTCTCCGGGGGTAGCAATCAGCCCCAGCATTTT
>TRBJ1-2|TRBV19|TRBD1|few
CASSFRDRGNYGYTF
TGTGCCAGTAGCTTCCGGGACAGGGGTAACTATGGCTACACCTTC
>TRBJ2-7|TRBV6-5|NA|NA
CASRPQGRSYEQYF
TGTGCCAGCAGACCCCAAGGCAGATCCTACGAGCAGTACTTC
>TRBJ2-1|TRBV29-1|NA|NA
CSVGNGQEQFF
TGCAGCGTTGGTAACGGGCAGGAGCAGTTCTTC
>TRBJ2-2|TRBV2|NA|few
CASGRMANTGELFF
TGTGCCAGCGGGCGGATGGCGAACACCGGGGAGCTGTTTTTT
>TRBJ2-7|TRBV4-2|NA|NA
CASSQGEKGSEQYF
TGTGCCAGCAGCCAAGGGGAGAAGGGGTCCGAGCAGTACTTC
>TRBJ2-7|TRBV6-5|TRBD2|NA
CASSSVPGLAANKYF
TGTGCCAGCAGTTCCGTCCCGGGACTAGCGGCCAATAAGTACTTC